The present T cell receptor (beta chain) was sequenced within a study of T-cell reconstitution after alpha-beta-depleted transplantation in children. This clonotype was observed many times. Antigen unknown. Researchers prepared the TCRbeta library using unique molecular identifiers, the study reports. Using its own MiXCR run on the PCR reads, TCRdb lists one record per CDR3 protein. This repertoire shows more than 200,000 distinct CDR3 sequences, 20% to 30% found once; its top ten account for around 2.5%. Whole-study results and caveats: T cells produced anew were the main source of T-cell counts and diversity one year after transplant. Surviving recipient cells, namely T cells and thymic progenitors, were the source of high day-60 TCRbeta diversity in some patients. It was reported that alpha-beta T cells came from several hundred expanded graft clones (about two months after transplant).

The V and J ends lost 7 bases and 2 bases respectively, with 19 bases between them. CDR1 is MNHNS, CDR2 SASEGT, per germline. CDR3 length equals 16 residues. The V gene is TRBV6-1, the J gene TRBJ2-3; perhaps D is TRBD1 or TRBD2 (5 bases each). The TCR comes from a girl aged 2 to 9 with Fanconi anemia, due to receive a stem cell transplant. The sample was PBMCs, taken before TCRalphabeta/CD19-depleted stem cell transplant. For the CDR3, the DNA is TGTGCCAGCACGAGGGGACCCGGCCCTTTCACAGATACGCAGTATTTT. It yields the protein CASTRGPGPFTDTQYF.